One TCR beta chain is described in this entry. Its specificity is not known. The sample is drawn from a study of radiotherapy plus CTLA-4 blockade in lung cancer. Turning to the study itself: There were objective responses in 18% of patients, and around 31% had disease control. Overall study results and limits: Reports state that early shifts in blood T cell clones, with interferon-beta, best predicted response. Peripheral blood showed expansion of tumor-derived TCR clones after radiotherapy and ipilimumab.

Method: immunoSEQ multiplex PCR; TCRdb's copy keeps in-frame clones and lacks some. Of 70,000 to 95,000 clones in the sample, roughly four fifths were seen once. Germline CDR1 SQVTM, CDR2 ANQGSEA. V lost 4 bases and J lost 0, with 7 bases in between. This CDR3 has 13 residues. CTLA-4 blockade with ipilimumab, together with focal radiation, was given to patients with chemo-refractory metastatic non-small-cell lung cancer. The clonotype originates from a human donor with non-small cell lung cancer that progressed on radiotherapy plus ipilimumab. This specimen was peripheral blood, taken from a patient treated with radiotherapy plus ipilimumab. The rearrangement joins TRBV29-1 to TRBJ1-3, with no clear D. CDR3 loop: CSVGGRSGNTIYF. CDR3 bases: TGCAGCGTTGGGGGTCGCTCTGGAAACACCATATATTTT. Based on the CDR3 plus reference TRBV29-1 and TRBJ1-3, the full variable domain is SAVISQKPSRDICQRGTSLTIQCQVDSQVTMMFWYRQQPGQSLTLIATANQGSEATYESGFVIDKFPISRPNLTFSTLTVSNMSPEDSSIYLCSVGGRSGNTIYFGEGSWLTVV.